This record concerns one TCR beta chain sequence. The antigen it recognizes is unknown. No per-base quality is available; no much larger clone lies one base away. The entry originates in a study of shared clonotypes between healthy human individuals (dated by TCRdb to the early 2020s). For the study in its entirety: A couple of women and three men aged 18 to 49 years were included in the cohort. Libraries were prepared and TCR repertoires were sequenced by different laboratories using diverse techniques, in order to increase sequencing depth and limit assay-specific biases. Per donor, leukapheresis produced somewhere between about 0.85 and 8.9 billion PBMCs. Per donor, three plates each were used for CD4 naive and CD4 memory, two for CD8 naive, and one for CD8 memory. Blood TCR repertoires of roughly 5 healthy adults were deeply sequenced to estimate repertoire size and the extent of clonotype sharing between individuals. Points the paper makes about the study in general: Based on pairwise subsampling, the degree of clonotype sharing among donors was expected to be affected by sequencing depth. Compared with non-shared clonotypes, the clonotypes found in all four sorted-subset donors had higher generation probabilities. The genetic and exposure-history diversity represented was limited by the small number of donors. Estimated clonotype richness was generally larger for naive than for memory subsets. Even with the large sequencing depth, rarefaction of the sorted-subset datasets indicated that sequencing was incomplete. Sampling was restricted to blood, and TCR repertoires in tissues likely differ from the TCR repertoires found in blood. When a few donors were compared, the shared fraction of clonotypes was about 5.5% for naive CD4, roughly 3.3% for naive CD8, 2% to 2.5% for memory CD4, and roughly 0.4% for memory CD8.

There are 13 amino acids in the CDR3, from cysteine to phenylalanine inclusive. CDR3 DNA only is kept here, 39 bases in frame from base 1. The germline V gene provides CDR1 SGHAT and CDR2 FQNNGV. V lost 5 bases and J lost 7 bases; the stretch between them is 12 bases long. Using the deep immunoSEQ assay, TCR CDR3 regions were amplified from genomic DNA by multiplex PCR. For each cell subset, the extracted genomic DNA was distributed evenly across all wells of several immunoSEQ 96-well plates, and each plate served as one replicate. For sorted subsets, roughly 200 ng of genomic DNA, equivalent to tens of thousands of T cell genomes, went into each replicate PCR. The purified libraries were quantified using a Qubit 3.0 fluorometer, sized with a Bioanalyzer 2100, and then quantified again using the KAPA Library Quantification kit. Every immunoSEQ 96-well plate was sequenced on a separate single-read 150-cycle Illumina NextSeq 550 flow cell. Per the original workflow: Because only junctional sequences without quality scores were contained in the immunoSEQ output, filtering matching that applied to full-length reads could not be performed. To assign V/J genes and CDR3, sequences were annotated against IMGT germline references using PyIR, a Python wrapper for IgBLAST v1.9. Reads with weak V/J assignments (E-value above 1e-6), missing CDR3, stop codons, out-of-frame junctions, or ambiguous translated residues were removed. V3J clonotypes were defined as sequences sharing the same inferred V gene, J gene, and CDR3 amino acid sequence. To compute the percentage overlap between repertoires, the number of shared unique clonotypes was divided by the size of the smaller repertoire. Richness of each repertoire was evaluated using RTK rarefaction, the Chao1 estimator, and Recon v2.1 estimates of unobserved clonotypes. Generation probabilities for all TCRbeta clonotypes obtained by the gDNA method from several donors were computed using OLGA. Held by TCRdb, this immuneACCESS table contains in-frame sequences only and omits some clones. Under half of the omission traces to an unresolved V gene where checked; the cause of the rest is unknown. V and J calls and clone size are given by that table; D and trimming were obtained from the DNA. Across this sample there are over a million clones, with approximately 80% seen only once. The top ten clonotypes cover 0.5% to 0.65% of the sample.

Healthy HIV-negative adults with no recently reported acute infections or vaccinations were included as donors. Only Caucasian adults living in Nashville, Tennessee, USA were represented among the donors. CD4+ T cells were enriched by magnetic negative selection, after which naive cells were positively selected on CD45RA and the negative fraction was taken as the memory subset. Blood was obtained by leukapheresis, after which PBMCs were separated by Ficoll-Histopaque density gradient centrifugation and cryopreserved in liquid nitrogen vapor phase. Analytical flow cytometry was used to check the purity and quantity of each magnetically sorted T cell population. Genomic DNA was isolated from every sorted fraction and measured by UV absorbance on a Nanodrop 2000c.

Here the chain combines TRBV11-2 and TRBJ2-1; the D gene remains uncertain. The receptor's source is a man younger than 35 in good health. Some clones in this sample may be carry-over from other donors' samples. The material sequenced was memory CD4+ T cells from PBMCs. The cell subset or site label corresponds to: CD45RA-negative fraction. The bases read TGTGCCAGCAGCCCCGGTCCGTATAATGAGCAGTTCTTC. This translates into CASSPGPYNEQFF.